This is a list of T cell receptor beta chains from one sample in a study of blood T cell repertoires in COVID-19. Using immunoSEQ multiplex PCR, the repertoire was profiled, and TCRdb retains in-frame clones only, with some absent. The sample contains about 290,000 clones, roughly 91% of which appear only once. The source material was peripheral blood. These TCRs come from a woman aged 30 to 39 with COVID-19, enrolled during active disease. The CDR3 runs from the conserved cysteine through the conserved F or W. Each record gives: V gene, clone size, J gene, D gene, CDR3 DNA, CDR3 protein. A D gene is named only where the DNA matches it firmly. Size values are once, few and many counts, or a class for expanded clones, and some rows have none.

TRBV3-1/TRBV3-2	.	TRBJ1-2	.	TGTGCCAGCAGCCAAGGGGGGGGCTATGGCTACACCTTC	CASSQGGGYGYTF
TRBV5-1	.	TRBJ1-3	.	TGCGCCAGCAGCTCCAGGGGCGCCGGTTTCTCTGGAAACACCATATATTTT	CASSSRGAGFSGNTIYF
TRBV4-1	.	TRBJ1-1	.	TGCGCCAGCAGCCGTGGGGGGGCCCGGGGGGCGAACACTGAAGCTTTCTTT	CASSRGGARGANTEAFF
TRBV7-2	.	TRBJ1-6	TRBD1	TGTGCCAGCAGCTTAGATTTGGGACAGGTCCATTCACCCCTCCACTTT	CASSLDLGQVHSPLHF
TRBV27	.	TRBJ2-7	TRBD1	TGTGCCAGCAGTTTATCAGGCCCCTCAACAGGGGGCAGCGCCTACGAGCAGTACTTC	CASSLSGPSTGGSAYEQYF
TRBV5-1	.	TRBJ1-1	.	TGCGCCAGCAGCTCTAATCCGAACACTGAAGCTTTCTTT	CASSSNPNTEAFF
TRBV13	.	TRBJ1-2	TRBD1	TGTGCCAGCAGTGATGACAGGGTTCTTTATGGCTACACCTTC	CASSDDRVLYGYTF
TRBV5-4	.	TRBJ1-2	.	TGTGCCAGCAGCCAGGGACTCAGTCGGGGCTTCTACACCTTC	CASSQGLSRGFYTF
TRBV5-1	.	TRBJ1-2	.	TGCGCCAGCAGCTTCACAGTAAACTATGGCTACACCTTC	CASSFTVNYGYTF
TRBV7-9	.	TRBJ2-3	TRBD2	TGTGCCAGCAGCTTACCCCGCGTGGGGGGGAGCACAGATACGCAGTATTTT	CASSLPRVGGSTDTQYF
TRBV12-3/TRBV12-4	.	TRBJ1-1	.	TGTGCCAGCAGTACCACAGGGAATACTGAAGCTTTCTTT	CASSTTGNTEAFF
TRBV14	.	TRBJ2-7	TRBD2	TGTGCCAGCAGCCAAGTTATAAGCGGGGGGGCCCTGTACTTC	CASSQVISGGALYF
TRBV6-5	.	TRBJ1-3	.	TGTGCCAGCCGACAGAAACAAGGAAACACCATATATTTT	CASRQKQGNTIYF
TRBV23-1	once	TRBJ2-7	.	TGCGCCAGCAGGCGGGTCCTCCTTGGGGAGCAGTACTTC	CASRRVLLGEQYF
TRBV5-6	.	TRBJ2-5	TRBD2	TGTGCCAGCAGCTTGGGAGCGGGGGGGCCGCAGACCCAGTACTTC	CASSLGAGGPQTQYF
TRBV6-5	.	TRBJ2-7	TRBD1	TGTGCCAGCAGTTCCACGGACAGGGGGTCCCACGAGCAGTACTTC	CASSSTDRGSHEQYF
TRBV30	once	TRBJ1-1	.	TGTGCCTGGAGTGTATGGGGCGCCACTGAAGCTTTCTTT	CAWSVWGATEAFF
TRBV24-1	.	TRBJ2-5	.	TGTGCCACCAGTGCCGCCTGGGCGGAGACCCAGTACTTC	CATSAAWAETQYF
TRBV20-1	.	TRBJ1-6	.	TGCAGTGCTAGTCGAGACAGGTCTAATTCACCCCTCCACTTT	CSASRDRSNSPLHF
TRBV11-3	.	TRBJ1-1	.	TGTGCCAGCAGCTTTAAGCTGAACACTGAAGCTTTCTTT	CASSFKLNTEAFF
TRBV10-1	.	TRBJ2-1	.	TGCGCCAGCAGCCAGACGGGGAGCTCCTACAATGAGCAGTTCTTC	CASSQTGSSYNEQFF
TRBV18	.	TRBJ2-3	.	TGTGCCAGCTCCCTGAGTTCCTACGCCCTACGAAGAGATACGCAGTATTTT	CASSLSSYALRRDTQYF
TRBV27	.	TRBJ1-2	TRBD1	TGTGCCAGCAGTTCCCAACCGCCCGGACAGGGCTACGTCTATGGCTACACCTTC	CASSSQPPGQGYVYGYTF
TRBV5-8	.	TRBJ1-5	.	TGTGCCAGCAGCTTGTCGGTTACGGCAGGAGGTCAGCCCCAGCATTTT	CASSLSVTAGGQPQHF